These T cell receptor beta chains were read from a single sample in a study of OX40 agonist ivuxolimab in advanced cancers. Profiled with immunoSEQ multiplex PCR; TCRdb holds only in-frame clones, not every one. The sample carries about 83,000 clones, 70% to 85% recorded once. The specimen was CD4+ or CD8+ T cells sorted from blood, collected in a trial of the OX40 agonist ivuxolimab. The receptors were sampled from an adult with an advanced solid tumor such as melanoma, head and neck, liver or kidney cancer. Each CDR3 is given with its conserved first and last residue. A D gene is named only where the DNA matches it firmly. A clone size is listed for some rows: how often the clone was seen (once, few, many), or a class if it is expanded.

j_call,v_call,clone_size,d_call,cdr3_aa,cdr3_nt
TRBJ2-6,TRBV7-8,once,.,CASSLRVSGANVLTF,TGTGCCAGCAGCCTCAGGGTGTCTGGGGCCAACGTCCTGACTTTC
TRBJ1-1,TRBV7-8,.,.,CASSFLQGGTEAFF,TGTGCCAGCAGCTTTCTGCAGGGTGGGACTGAAGCTTTCTTT
TRBJ2-1,TRBV6-6,.,.,CASSSHGHPNEQFF,TGTGCCAGCAGTTCTCACGGACACCCCAATGAGCAGTTCTTC
TRBJ2-7,TRBV10-3,.,TRBD1,CAISDPLGGTGAYEQYF,TGTGCCATCAGTGACCCATTGGGCGGGACAGGGGCCTACGAGCAGTACTTC
TRBJ1-2,TRBV2,.,TRBD1,CASRSDRTIGYTF,TGTGCCAGCAGATCGGACAGGACCATCGGCTACACCTTC
TRBJ2-7,TRBV9,.,.,CASSISGSGDYEQYF,TGTGCCAGCAGCATTTCAGGGTCGGGCGACTACGAGCAGTACTTC
TRBJ2-6,TRBV14,.,.,CASSQRVSGANVLTF,TGTGCCAGCAGCCAGAGGGTCTCTGGGGCCAACGTCCTGACTTTC
TRBJ2-7,TRBV29-1,.,TRBD1,CSVEDDGTGTYEQYF,TGCAGCGTTGAGGATGATGGGACAGGGACCTACGAGCAGTACTTC
TRBJ2-2,TRBV9,few,.,CASSVRTVNTGELFF,TGTGCCAGCAGCGTCCGGACAGTGAACACCGGGGAGCTGTTTTTT
TRBJ2-2,TRBV5-1,.,TRBD2,CASSPPRAGGMDGELFF,TGCGCCAGCAGCCCACCCCGAGCGGGGGGGATGGACGGGGAGCTGTTTTTT
TRBJ2-7,TRBV21-1,.,.,CASSKGDRAELRFYYEQYF,TGTGCCAGCAGCAAAGGGGACAGGGCCGAACTGCGTTTCTACTACGAGCAGTACTTC
TRBJ1-1,TRBV6-4,.,TRBD1,CASSEFGQGVSTEAFF,TGTGCCAGCAGTGAGTTTGGACAGGGGGTTAGCACTGAAGCTTTCTTT
TRBJ2-1,TRBV27,few,.,CASSLPDGSYNEQFF,TGTGCCAGCAGTTTACCGGACGGATCCTACAATGAGCAGTTCTTC
TRBJ2-2,TRBV5-1,.,TRBD1,CASSSHRGAIGLNTGELFF,TGCGCCAGCAGCTCGCACAGGGGGGCTATCGGTTTGAACACCGGGGAGCTGTTTTTT
TRBJ1-2,TRBV18,.,.,CASSPPNPKGYTF,TGTGCCAGCTCACCACCGAACCCCAAAGGCTACACCTTC
TRBJ2-2,TRBV7-6,.,TRBD2,CASSKLAGANTGELFF,TGTGCCAGCAGCAAGCTAGCGGGCGCTAACACCGGGGAGCTGTTTTTT
TRBJ1-4,TRBV7-2,.,.,CASSKPGLHEKLFF,TGTGCCAGCAGCAAACCGGGACTGCATGAAAAACTGTTTTTT
TRBJ2-1,TRBV7-6,.,.,CASSLMVEASHEQFF,TGTGCCAGCAGCTTAATGGTAGAGGCTAGCCATGAGCAGTTCTTC
TRBJ2-5,TRBV7-9,.,.,CASSGQETQYF,TGTGCCAGCAGCGGCCAAGAGACCCAGTACTTC
TRBJ1-6,TRBV7-9,.,.,CASSLQGPNLPLHF,TGTGCCAGCAGCCTCCAGGGACCAAATTTACCCCTCCACTTT
TRBJ2-3,TRBV7-6,once,.,CASSLTGASTDTQYF,TGTGCCAGCAGCTTAACCGGGGCCTCCACAGATACGCAGTATTTT
TRBJ2-2,TRBV19,few,TRBD2,CASSMGIAGGRTGELFF,TGTGCCAGTAGTATGGGTATAGCGGGGGGCCGGACCGGGGAGCTGTTTTTT
TRBJ2-7,TRBV30,.,.,CAWNRGYEQYF,TGTGCCTGGAACCGAGGCTACGAGCAGTACTTC
TRBJ1-5,TRBV6-1,.,.,CASSDLGVSGQPQHF,TGTGCCAGCAGTGATTTGGGGGTGTCCGGGCAGCCCCAGCATTTT
TRBJ2-3,TRBV11-2,.,.,CASSLKFLLAGTTDTQYF,TGTGCCAGCAGCTTAAAATTTTTACTAGCCGGGACCACAGATACGCAGTATTTT
TRBJ1-4,TRBV20-1,.,.,CSVLRNEKLFF,TGCAGTGTCCTCAGAAATGAAAAACTGTTTTTT
TRBJ2-7,TRBV15,once,.,CATSRGGGSYEQYF,TGTGCCACCAGCAGAGGAGGTGGCTCCTACGAGCAGTACTTC
TRBJ1-1,TRBV5-1,few,.,CASSLGTEAFF,TGCGCCAGCAGCTTGGGCACTGAAGCTTTCTTT
TRBJ1-3,TRBV5-1,.,TRBD1,CASSLGSTGYSGNTIYF,TGCGCCAGCAGCTTGGGATCGACAGGGTACTCTGGAAACACCATATATTTT
TRBJ1-1,TRBV14,.,.,CASSQAGMNTEAFF,TGTGCCAGCAGCCAAGCAGGGATGAACACTGAAGCTTTCTTT
TRBJ1-2,TRBV20-1,.,.,CSARNGNGYTF,TGCAGTGCTAGAAATGGTAATGGCTACACCTTC
TRBJ2-1,TRBV18,.,TRBD1,CASSPPGTVYNEQFF,TGTGCCAGCTCACCCCCCGGGACAGTCTACAATGAGCAGTTCTTC
TRBJ2-7,TRBV7-2,.,TRBD2,CASGSGGSSYEQYF,TGTGCCAGCGGTAGCGGGGGCAGCTCCTACGAGCAGTACTTC
TRBJ1-2,TRBV6-6,.,TRBD1,CASSNPGTGVYRYTF,TGTGCCAGCAGTAACCCCGGGACAGGGGTCTATCGCTACACCTTC
TRBJ1-2,TRBV7-8,.,.,CASSLVPVYGYTF,TGTGCCAGCAGCTTAGTCCCGGTCTATGGCTACACCTTC
TRBJ2-3,TRBV2,.,TRBD1,CASSETGADTQYF,TGTGCCAGCAGTGAGACAGGGGCAGATACGCAGTATTTT